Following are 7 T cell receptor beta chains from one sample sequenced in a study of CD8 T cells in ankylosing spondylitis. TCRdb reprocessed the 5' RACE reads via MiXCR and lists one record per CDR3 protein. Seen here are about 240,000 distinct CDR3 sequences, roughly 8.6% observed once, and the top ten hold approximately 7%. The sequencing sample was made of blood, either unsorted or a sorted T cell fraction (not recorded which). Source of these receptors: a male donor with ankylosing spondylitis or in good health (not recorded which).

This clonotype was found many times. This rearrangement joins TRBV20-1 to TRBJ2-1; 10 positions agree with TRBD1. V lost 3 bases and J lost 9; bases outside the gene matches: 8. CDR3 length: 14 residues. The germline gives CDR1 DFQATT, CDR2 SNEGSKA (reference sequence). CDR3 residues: CSASRTGGVGEQFF. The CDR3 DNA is TGCAGTGCTAGCAGGACAGGGGGTGTCGGTGAGCAGTTCTTC.

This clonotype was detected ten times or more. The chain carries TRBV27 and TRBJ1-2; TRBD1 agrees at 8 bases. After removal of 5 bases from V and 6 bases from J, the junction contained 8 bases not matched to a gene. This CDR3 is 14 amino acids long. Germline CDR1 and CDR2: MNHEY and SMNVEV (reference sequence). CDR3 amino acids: CASSTTTGVDGYTF. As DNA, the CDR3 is TGTGCCAGCAGTACCACGACAGGGGTCGATGGCTACACCTTC.

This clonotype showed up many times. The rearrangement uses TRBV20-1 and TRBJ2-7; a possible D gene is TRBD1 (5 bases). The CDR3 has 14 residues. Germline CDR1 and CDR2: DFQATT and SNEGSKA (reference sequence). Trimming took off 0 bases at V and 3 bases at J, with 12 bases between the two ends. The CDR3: CSARDSRAGYEQYF. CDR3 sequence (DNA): TGCAGTGCTAGAGATAGCAGGGCCGGCTACGAGCAGTACTTC.

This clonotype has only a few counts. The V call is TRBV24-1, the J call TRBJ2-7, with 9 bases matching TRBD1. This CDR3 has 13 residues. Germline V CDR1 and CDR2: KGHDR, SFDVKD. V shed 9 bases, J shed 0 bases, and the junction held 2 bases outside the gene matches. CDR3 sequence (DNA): TGTGCCACCCGGACAGGGGTCTCCTACGAGCAGTACTTC. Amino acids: CATRTGVSYEQYF.

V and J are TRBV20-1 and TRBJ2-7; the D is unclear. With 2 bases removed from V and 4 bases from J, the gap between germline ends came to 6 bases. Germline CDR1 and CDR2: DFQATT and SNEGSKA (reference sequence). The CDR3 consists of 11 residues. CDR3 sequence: CSARSKYEQYF. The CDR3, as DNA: TGCAGTGCTAGATCTAAGTACGAGCAGTACTTC.

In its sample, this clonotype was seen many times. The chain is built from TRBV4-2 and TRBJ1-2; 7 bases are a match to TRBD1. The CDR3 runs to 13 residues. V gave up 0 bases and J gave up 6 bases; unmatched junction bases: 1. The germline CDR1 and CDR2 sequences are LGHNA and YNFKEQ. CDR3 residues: CASSQDTGDGYTF. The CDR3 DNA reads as TGTGCCAGCAGCCAAGATACAGGGGATGGCTACACCTTC.

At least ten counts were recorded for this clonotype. The CDR3 protein is CASSVQLAGGTYEQFF. The CDR3 bases are TGTGCCAGCAGCGTCCAACTAGCGGGGGGGACCTATGAGCAGTTCTTC. This chain uses TRBV7-8 with TRBJ2-1, with TRBD2 matching 13 bases. Trimming cost V 5 bases and J 8 bases; bases outside gene matches: 9. The CDR3 covers 16 residues. Germline V gives CDR1 SGHVS, CDR2 FQNEAQ.